Given below is one T cell receptor beta chain in context. Clones were read by immunoSEQ multiplex PCR, and TCRdb kept only the in-frame ones, dropping some. The repertoire includes over 80,000 clones, 95% to 96% of them detected once, and less than 0.45% sits in the top ten. This specimen belongs to a study of technical replicates of blood from a handful of donors. The length of the CDR3 is 16 residues. Germline V gives CDR1 MNHNS, CDR2 SASEGT. V lost 0 bases, J lost 0 bases, and 9 bases lay in between. This TCR was recovered from a human donor in good health. The specimen was T cells isolated from PBMCs. The chain employs TRBV6-1 and TRBJ1-3, with D unresolved. This chain's CDR3 is CASSEAVPGSGNTIYF. The CDR3 region has the DNA TGTGCCAGCAGTGAAGCGGTACCCGGCTCTGGAAACACCATATATTTT.